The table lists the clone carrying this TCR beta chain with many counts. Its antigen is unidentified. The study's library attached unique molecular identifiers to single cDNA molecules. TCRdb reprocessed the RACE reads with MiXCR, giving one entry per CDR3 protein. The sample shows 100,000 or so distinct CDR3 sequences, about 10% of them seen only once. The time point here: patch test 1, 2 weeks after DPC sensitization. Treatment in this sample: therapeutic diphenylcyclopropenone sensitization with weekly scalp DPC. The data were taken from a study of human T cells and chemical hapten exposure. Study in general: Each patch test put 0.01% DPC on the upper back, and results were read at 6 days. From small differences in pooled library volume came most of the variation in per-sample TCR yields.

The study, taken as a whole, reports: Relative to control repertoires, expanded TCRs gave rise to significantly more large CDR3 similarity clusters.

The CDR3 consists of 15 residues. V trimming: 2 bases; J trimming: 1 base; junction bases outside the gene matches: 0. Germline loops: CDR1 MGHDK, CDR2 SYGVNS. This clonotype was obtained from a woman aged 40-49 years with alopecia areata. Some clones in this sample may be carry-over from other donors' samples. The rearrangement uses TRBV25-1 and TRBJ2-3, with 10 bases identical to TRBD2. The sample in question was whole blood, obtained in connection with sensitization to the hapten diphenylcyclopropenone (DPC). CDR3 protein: CASSELAGGTDTQYF. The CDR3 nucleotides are TGTGCCAGCAGTGAACTAGCGGGGGGCACAGATACGCAGTATTTT.